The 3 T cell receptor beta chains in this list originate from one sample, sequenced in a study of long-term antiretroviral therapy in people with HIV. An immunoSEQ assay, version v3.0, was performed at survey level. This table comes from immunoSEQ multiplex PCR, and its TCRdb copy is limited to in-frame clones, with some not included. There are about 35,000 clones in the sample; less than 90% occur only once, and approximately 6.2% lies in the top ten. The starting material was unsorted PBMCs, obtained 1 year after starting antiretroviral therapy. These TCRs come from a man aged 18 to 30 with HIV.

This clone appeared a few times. In DNA, the CDR3 is TGTGCCAGCAGCCCTTACAGGGGGGACACTGAAGCTTTCTTT. It translates to CASSPYRGDTEAFF. V and J are TRBV7-9 and TRBJ1-1, with TRBD1 identical over 8 bases. After removal of 5 bases from V and 3 bases from J, the junction contained 5 bases not matched to a gene. The germline gives CDR1 SEHNR, CDR2 FQNEAQ (reference sequence). CDR3 length: 14 residues.

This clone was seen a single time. The CDR3 DNA sequence: TGTGCCAGCCAGGACAGGGGCCAGAATCAGCCCCAGCATTTT. Residues: CASQDRGQNQPQHF. The rearrangement joins TRBV18 to TRBJ1-5; 9 positions match TRBD1. V trimming: 8 bases; J trimming: 4 bases; junction bases outside the gene matches: 6. The CDR3 is 14 amino acids. Germline V CDR1 and CDR2: KGHSH, LQKENI.

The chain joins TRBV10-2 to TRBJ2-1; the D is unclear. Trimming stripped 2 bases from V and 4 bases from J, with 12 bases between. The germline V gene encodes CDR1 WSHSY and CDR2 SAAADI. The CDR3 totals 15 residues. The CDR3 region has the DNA TGCGCCAGCAGTGAGGACATTGTGTCGTACAATGAGCAGTTCTTC. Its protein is CASSEDIVSYNEQFF.